A single sample is the source of the 9 T cell receptor beta chains below, sequenced in a study of shared clonotypes between healthy human individuals. Sequencing used immunoSEQ multiplex PCR; TCRdb keeps in-frame clones, though not all of them. The data show hundreds of thousands of clones, 92% seen once. Naive CD8 populations comprised CD45RO-negative cells positively selected for CCR7, excluding terminally differentiated effector memory CD45RA+ cells. The sequenced sample was naive CD8+ T cells sorted from blood. The receptors shown here come from a young man in good health.

The chain recombines TRBV6-6 with TRBJ2-2, with D possibly matching TRBD2 (5 bases). This CDR3 comprises 13 residues. The germline CDR1 and CDR2 sequences are MNHNY and SVGAGI (reference sequence). V lost 8 bases to trimming and J lost 5 bases, with 12 bases between them. The CDR3 protein is CASEHPGTGELFF. The CDR3 bases are TGTGCCAGCGAGCATCCGGGGACCGGGGAGCTGTTTTTT.

Regarding this clone: The same CDR3 can be traced to other DNA sequences in this sample. V is TRBV27 and J is TRBJ2-7, with 8 bases fitting TRBD2. There are 14 residues in the CDR3. Trimming cost V 3 bases and J 4 bases; bases outside gene matches: 5. Germline V gene lookup returns CDR1 MNHEY and CDR2 SMNVEV (reference sequence). The CDR3, as DNA: TGTGCCAGCAGTTTGGGGCGGGGGGCGTACGAGCAGTACTTC. Its protein is CASSLGRGAYEQYF.

The chain uses TRBV10-3 and TRBJ1-5, with D possibly matching TRBD1 (5 bases). The CDR3 spans 15 residues. Germline loops: CDR1 ENHRY, CDR2 SYGVKD. Trimming cost V 3 bases and J 4 bases, with 13 bases left between them. The CDR3 sequence is CAISEDAPGNQPQHF. The CDR3 DNA reads as TGTGCCATCAGTGAAGATGCGCCAGGGAATCAGCCCCAGCATTTT.

The chain recombines TRBV7-3 with TRBJ2-4, with D perhaps TRBD1 (6 bases). The CDR3 is made up of 15 amino acids. Germline V gives CDR1 SGHTA, CDR2 FQGTGA. Deletions cut 5 bases from V and 4 bases from J, with 15 bases between. This CDR3 reads CASSPGWGLKNIQYF. In DNA form, the CDR3 reads TGTGCCAGCAGCCCCGGGTGGGGGCTTAAAAACATTCAGTACTTC.

J is TRBJ2-7 and V is TRBV7-9; TRBD2 might be the D (5 bases). V lost 0 bases to trimming and J lost 6 bases, with 12 bases between them. Germline V gives CDR1 SEHNR, CDR2 FQNEAQ (reference sequence). The CDR3 is 14 residues long. This CDR3 reads CASSLAGALAEQYF. CDR3 sequence (DNA): TGTGCCAGCAGCTTAGCGGGAGCGCTCGCCGAGCAGTACTTC.

The chain couples TRBV11-2 to TRBJ2-7; D not certain. The germline V gene has CDR1 SGHAT and CDR2 FQNNGV. This CDR3 spans 12 amino acids. Trimming took 3 bases from V and 6 from J, leaving 9 bases between them. DNA of the CDR3: TGTGCCAGCAGCTTTTCTCAAATCGAGCAGTACTTC. It specifies CASSFSQIEQYF. Full variable domain (missing parts from reference TRBV11-2 and TRBJ2-7): EAGVAQSPRYKIIEKRQSVAFWCNPISGHATLYWYQQILGQGPKLLIQFQNNGVVDDSQLPKDRFSAERLKGVDSTLKIQPAKLEDSAVYLCASSFSQIEQYFGPGTRLTVT.

A single count supports this clone. The rearrangement uses TRBV19 and TRBJ1-1; unclear D gene. The CDR3 is 12 residues long. Germline V gene data show CDR1 as LNHDA and CDR2 as SQIVND (reference sequence). V was shortened by 7 bases and J by 0 bases, with 6 bases between the two germline ends. CDR3 amino acids: CASINMNTEAFF. The CDR3 nucleotides are TGTGCCAGTATTAATATGAACACTGAAGCTTTCTTT.

This clone was seen many times. The junction and the germline gene differ at one end; a read error may be behind it. The CDR3 sequence is CAWSGPRKLF. CDR3 nucleotide sequence: TGTGCCTGGAGTGGGCCTCGTAAGCTCTTT. The gene calls are TRBV30 and TRBJ1-1; D is unresolved. The CDR3 runs 10 residues. Germline CDR1 is GTSNPN and CDR2 is SVGIG (reference sequence).

The V and J genes are TRBV7-2 and TRBJ2-1, with 14 bases aligning to TRBD2. The germline V gene has CDR1 SGHTA and CDR2 FQGNSA. The trim removed 4 bases at V and 8 bases at J, leaving 1 base unmatched. This CDR3 is built from 14 residues. Here the CDR3 DNA reads TGTGCCAGCAGCTCGGGACTAGCGGGAGATGAGCAGTTCTTC. The encoded protein is CASSSGLAGDEQFF.